The 21 T cell receptor beta chains listed next were all sequenced from one sample in a study of blood T cells in healthy people across ages. A second PCR, run for roughly 7 to 12 cycles, used a sample-barcoded 5' primer plus a J-beta primer mix. TCRdb ran MiXCR on the 5' RACE reads and lists one entry per CDR3 protein. The repertoire consists of hundreds of thousands of distinct CDR3 sequences, with less than 35% occurring once and the leading ten covering 15% to 20%. Source material: blood. All receptors derive from a woman older than 75 in good health.

This clonotype was observed a handful of times. V usage is TRBV24-1 and J usage is TRBJ1-5; D unclear. Germline V gene lookup returns CDR1 KGHDR and CDR2 SFDVKD. This CDR3 region has 14 residues. V shed 0 bases and J shed 5 bases, with 7 bases lying between them. The CDR3 reads CATSDLAGDQPQHF. The CDR3 DNA sequence: TGTGCCACCAGTGATTTGGCCGGGGATCAGCCCCAGCATTTT.

J is TRBJ2-2 and V is TRBV2, with TRBD1 matching 7 bases. The CDR3 extends over 15 amino acids. Germline CDR1 and CDR2: SNHLY and FYNNEI. J gave up 5 bases and V 4 bases, and 7 bases lay outside the gene matches. CDR3 region: CASSVQGQRTGELFF. As DNA, the CDR3 is TGTGCCAGCAGTGTCCAGGGACAGCGGACCGGGGAGCTGTTTTTT.

The chain carries TRBV27 and TRBJ2-7; TRBD1 aligns across 7 bases. The CDR3 is 18 residues long. The ends lost 0 bases at V and 1 base at J; junction bases unmatched: 12. Germline V gene lookup returns CDR1 MNHEY and CDR2 SMNVEV (reference sequence). The CDR3 DNA reads TGTGCCAGCAGTTTATCCCACCTCCGGGACAGCGTTTCCTACGAGCAGTACTTC. Residues: CASSLSHLRDSVSYEQYF.

This clonotype was counted only a few times. A much larger clone differs from this one at a single base, so this may be a read error. The V gene is TRBV7-2, the J gene TRBJ2-1, with D uncertain. Germline V gene lookup returns CDR1 SGHTA and CDR2 FQGNSA. CDR3 length: 13 residues. CDR3 coding DNA: TGTGTCAGCAGCTCTCCTCAGCTCAATGAGCAGTTCTTC. Amino acid sequence: CVSSSPQLNEQFF.

This clonotype was found many times. The chain carries TRBV10-3 and TRBJ2-7; unclear D gene. This CDR3 region has 15 residues. CDR1 ENHRY and CDR2 SYGVKD come from the germline V gene. V was pared by 3 bases and J by 0 bases, with 12 bases between. DNA of the CDR3: TGTGCCATCAGTGACTTTGGGCAGACCTCCTACGAGCAGTACTTC. It specifies CAISDFGQTSYEQYF.

This clonotype was picked up many times. The rearrangement uses TRBV30 and TRBJ1-1; D call uncertain. From germline, CDR1 is GTSNPN and CDR2 SVGIG (reference sequence). This CDR3 contains 12 residues. V was clipped by 4 bases and J by 11 bases, with 17 bases between them. CDR3 region: CAWMETSVRAFF. The CDR3 DNA sequence: TGTGCCTGGATGGAGACCTCAGTACGGGCTTTCTTT.

This clonotype was counted between two and nine times. The V gene is TRBV20-1, the J gene TRBJ2-5, with 7 bases fitting TRBD2. The germline gives CDR1 DFQATT, CDR2 SNEGSKA (reference sequence). V shed 6 bases and J 2 bases; nucleotides not matched to a gene: 6. The CDR3 runs 13 residues. The DNA for the CDR3 is TGCAGTGCAGATACTAGCGCGCAAGAGACCCAGTACTTC. Translated, it gives CSADTSAQETQYF.

A few counts support this clonotype. This may arise from a read error, as a much more abundant clone is one base away. J is TRBJ2-1 and V is TRBV29-1; tentative D call: TRBD2 (7 bases). From germline, CDR1 is SQVTM and CDR2 ANQGSEA. The CDR3 is made up of 12 amino acids. CDR3 loop: CNVERGAKEQFF. In nucleotides, the CDR3 is TGCAACGTAGAACGGGGGGCGAAAGAGCAGTTCTTC.

This clonotype was seen many times. This sequence joins TRBV6-2 or TRBV6-3 and TRBJ2-1; D is unclear. The germline gives CDR1 MNHEY, CDR2 SVGEGT. CDR3 length: 12 residues. Trimming removed 6 bases at V and 2 bases at J, with 5 bases between. The CDR3 protein is CASRSAYNEQFF. Here the CDR3 DNA reads TGTGCCAGCAGGTCGGCCTACAATGAGCAGTTCTTC.

Here the CDR3 DNA reads TGTGCCAGCAGTTTCCGGGACGAAACACCCCTCCACTTT. The encoded protein is CASSFRDETPLHF. The chain links TRBV28 to TRBJ1-6, with a weak D call TRBD1 (5 bases). CDR1 is MDHEN and CDR2 is SYDVKM in the germline V gene. The CDR3 spans 13 residues. Trimming took off 3 bases at V and 11 bases at J, with 11 bases between the two ends. Filled out from reference TRBV28 and TRBJ1-6, the complete variable domain reads DVKVTQSSRYLVKRTGEKVFLECVQDMDHENMFWYRQDPGLGLRLIYFSYDVKMKEKGDIPEGYSVSREKKERFSLILESASTNQTSMYLCASSFRDETPLHFGNGTRLTVT.

The table lists this clonotype with many counts. The chain uses TRBV6-5 and TRBJ1-2; D gene ambiguous. V was trimmed by 6 bases and J by 4 bases, leaving 15 bases between them. CDR3 length equals 14 residues. Germline assignment: CDR1 MNHEY and CDR2 SVGAGI. CDR3 loop: CASRHPGIPYGYTF. CDR3 in DNA: TGTGCCAGCAGACACCCGGGGATTCCCTATGGCTACACCTTC.

This clonotype appeared many times. The chain recombines TRBV6-2 or TRBV6-3 with TRBJ2-3, with 9 bases identical to TRBD2. The CDR3 runs to 16 residues. Germline-derived CDR1 and CDR2 are MNHEY and SVGEGT. Trimming took 8 bases from V and 3 from J; bases not matched to a gene: 12. CDR3 coding DNA: TGTGCCAGCCAGTACGGGACTAGCAAGAGTACAGATACGCAGTATTTT. Translating it yields CASQYGTSKSTDTQYF.

This rearrangement joins TRBV6-2 or TRBV6-3 to TRBJ2-3; tentatively, D is TRBD2 (6 bases). Trimming cost V 6 bases and J 0 bases, with 10 bases left between them. The length of the CDR3 is 14 residues. Germline lookup yields CDR1 MNHEY and CDR2 SVGEGT. CDR3 bases: TGTGCCAGCAGAGATAGCGGAAGCACAGATACGCAGTATTTT. It yields the protein CASRDSGSTDTQYF.

This clonotype was seen ten or more times. J is TRBJ2-5 and V is TRBV6-2 or TRBV6-3; D unclear. From germline, CDR1 is MNHEY and CDR2 SVGEGT. The V gene lost 6 bases and the J gene lost 5 bases, with 7 bases spanning the gap. There are 11 residues in the CDR3. CDR3 loop: CASRDRETQYF. The CDR3 DNA sequence: TGTGCCAGCAGAGACCGTGAGACCCAGTACTTC.

J is TRBJ2-3 and V is TRBV6-2 or TRBV6-3, with D unclear. V was shortened by 4 bases and J by 8 bases, with 25 bases between the two germline ends. The germline V gene has CDR1 MNHEY and CDR2 SVGEGT. There are 17 residues in the CDR3. The CDR3 loop is CASSFPGVPAPTGTQYF. CDR3 DNA sequence: TGTGCCAGCAGTTTTCCCGGAGTCCCGGCGCCAACGGGTACGCAGTATTTT.

This clonotype has ten or more counts. The rearrangement links TRBV5-6 to TRBJ2-7; 9 bases align to TRBD2. V shed 5 bases, J shed 2 bases, and the junction held 8 bases outside the gene matches. In germline, CDR1 is SGHDT, CDR2 YYEEEE. The CDR3 has 15 residues. The CDR3 nucleotides are TGTGCCAGCAGGGAGCGGGGGGCCTCAGCCTACGAGCAGTACTTC. Its protein is CASRERGASAYEQYF.

J is TRBJ1-5 and V is TRBV19, with 9 bases matching TRBD1. This CDR3 region has 15 residues. V dropped 4 bases and J dropped 7; count of bases not matched to a gene: 8. CDR1 and CDR2 from the germline V gene are LNHDA and SQIVND (reference sequence). The CDR3 loop reads CASSKQGAAEQPQHF. The DNA for the CDR3 is TGTGCCAGTAGTAAACAGGGGGCTGCGGAGCAGCCCCAGCATTTT.

Worth noting for this clonotype: A read error is possible here, since a much larger clone lies one base away. V is TRBV5-1 and J is TRBJ2-7, with 7 nucleotides matching TRBD2. CDR3 length: 13 residues. V dropped 7 bases and J dropped 3; count of bases not matched to a gene: 7. Germline V gives CDR1 SGHRS, CDR2 YFSETQ. DNA for the CDR3: TGCGCCAGCGGCTGGGCGGGGGACTACGAGCAGTACTTC. The encoded protein is CASGWAGDYEQYF.

The J gene is TRBJ1-5, the V gene TRBV6-5, with D unresolved. The germline CDR1 and CDR2 sequences are MNHEY and SVGAGI. V lost 6 bases, J lost 6 bases, and 12 bases lay in between. The CDR3 contains 13 residues. This CDR3 reads CASRRLGGQPQHF. CDR3 sequence (DNA): TGTGCCAGCAGACGACTCGGCGGTCAGCCCCAGCATTTT.

This rearrangement joins TRBV20-1 to TRBJ2-5; 7 bases are a match to TRBD1. Near its end, the DNA agrees better with TRBJ2-7, so the J call may be wrong. This CDR3 region has 15 residues. Germline lookup yields CDR1 DFQATT and CDR2 SNEGSKA (reference sequence). The CDR3 nucleotides read TGCAGTGCTATCCTCTTAGGGGGCGATCCCTTCGAGCAGTACTTC. This codes for CSAILLGGDPFEQYF.

This clonotype was detected ten times or more. V gene TRBV10-3 combines with J gene TRBJ1-5; D is perhaps TRBD1 (5 bases). Deletions cut 2 bases from V and 2 bases from J, with 7 bases between. The CDR3 is made up of 14 amino acids. The germline gives CDR1 ENHRY, CDR2 SYGVKD. The CDR3 loop reads CAISEGGGNQPQHF. Written as DNA, the CDR3 is TGTGCCATCAGTGAGGGGGGGGGCAATCAGCCCCAGCATTTT.